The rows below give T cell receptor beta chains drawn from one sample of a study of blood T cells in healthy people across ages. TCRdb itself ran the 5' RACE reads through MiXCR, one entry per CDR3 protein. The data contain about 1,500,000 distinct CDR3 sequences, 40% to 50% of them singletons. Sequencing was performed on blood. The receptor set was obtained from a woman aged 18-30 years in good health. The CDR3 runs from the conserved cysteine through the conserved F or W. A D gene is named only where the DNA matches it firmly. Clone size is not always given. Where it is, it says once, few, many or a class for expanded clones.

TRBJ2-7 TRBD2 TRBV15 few CATSRDRLLAGPYEQYF TGTGCCACCAGCAGAGATCGATTATTAGCGGGCCCCTACGAGCAGTACTTC
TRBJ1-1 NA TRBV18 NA CASSPREENTEAFF TGTGCCAGCTCACCACGGGAGGAGAACACTGAAGCTTTCTTT
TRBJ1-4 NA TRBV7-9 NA CASSLREGGEKLFF TGTGCCAGCAGCTTACGGGAGGGAGGTGAAAAACTGTTTTTT
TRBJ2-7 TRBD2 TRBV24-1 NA CATSDQTSGNEQYF TGTGCCACCAGTGATCAGACTAGCGGCAATGAGCAGTACTTC
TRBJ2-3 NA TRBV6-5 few CASKLGQGTDTQYF TGTGCCAGCAAACTCGGCCAGGGGACAGATACGCAGTATTTT
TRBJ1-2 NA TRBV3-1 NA CASSQDGGRSFGYTF TGTGCCAGCAGCCAAGATGGGGGGAGGAGTTTTGGCTACACCTTC
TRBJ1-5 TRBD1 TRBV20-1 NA CSAGVPQQGVVNQPQHF TGCAGTGCTGGTGTGCCTCAACAGGGGGTTGTCAATCAGCCCCAGCATTTT
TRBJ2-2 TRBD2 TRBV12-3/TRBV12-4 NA CASSFTSGGTGELFF TGTGCCAGCAGTTTTACTAGCGGGGGCACCGGGGAGCTGTTTTTT
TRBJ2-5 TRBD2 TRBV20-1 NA CSAGPFLAGVLETQYF TGCAGTGCTGGCCCCTTTCTAGCGGGAGTTCTGGAGACCCAGTACTTC
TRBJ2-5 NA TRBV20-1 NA CSAGLLGAQSQYF TGCAGTGCAGGCCTCCTGGGCGCCCAAAGCCAGTACTTC
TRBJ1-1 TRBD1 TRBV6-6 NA CASTHPTGGTEAFF TGTGCCAGCACGCACCCGACAGGGGGCACTGAAGCTTTCTTT
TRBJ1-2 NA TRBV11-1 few CASSVPRGDGYTF TGTGCCAGCAGCGTACCCCGGGGTGATGGCTACACCTTC
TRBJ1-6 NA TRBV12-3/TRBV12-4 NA CASSLISGVNNSPLHF TGTGCCAGCAGTTTAATATCGGGAGTGAATAATTCACCCCTCCACTTT
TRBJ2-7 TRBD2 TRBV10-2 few CASSPGLAPTYEQYF TGCGCCAGCAGCCCCGGACTAGCGCCAACCTACGAGCAGTACTTC
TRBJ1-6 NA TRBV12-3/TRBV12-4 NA CASSFQTAQGLLHF TGTGCCAGCAGTTTTCAGACGGCACAGGGCCTCCTCCACTTT
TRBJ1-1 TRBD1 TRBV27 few CASNTGTGPATFF TGTGCCAGCAACACTGGGACAGGGCCCGCGACTTTCTTT
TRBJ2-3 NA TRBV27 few CASSLAPEGSTADTQYF TGTGCCAGCAGTCTGGCCCCCGAGGGATCCACCGCAGATACGCAGTATTTT
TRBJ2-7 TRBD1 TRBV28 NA CASSPGPGGFYEQYF TGTGCCAGTAGCCCCGGGCCAGGGGGCTTTTACGAGCAGTACTTC
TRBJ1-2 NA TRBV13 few CASSLGRPVYGYTF TGTGCCAGCAGCTTAGGGAGGCCGGTTTATGGCTACACCTTC
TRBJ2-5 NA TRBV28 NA CASSLIFWSVGEQYF TGTGCCAGCAGTTTAATTTTTTGGTCCGTTGGGGAGCAGTACTTC
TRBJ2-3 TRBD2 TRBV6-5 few CASSYSSSGSFADTQYF TGTGCCAGCAGTTACTCGTCTAGCGGGTCGTTCGCAGATACGCAGTATTTT
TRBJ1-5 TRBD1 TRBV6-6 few CASSYSGQGAGQPQHF TGTGCCAGCAGTTACTCGGGACAGGGGGCGGGTCAGCCCCAGCATTTT
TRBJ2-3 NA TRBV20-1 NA CSAHRYEGIDTQYF TGCAGTGCTCATCGATACGAGGGAATAGATACGCAGTATTTT
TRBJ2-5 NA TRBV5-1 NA CASSVEVMAEQYF TGCGCCAGCAGCGTGGAGGTGATGGCTGAGCAGTACTTC
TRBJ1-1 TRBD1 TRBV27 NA CASSPDRLLNTEAFF TGTGCCAGCAGCCCGGACAGGCTCTTGAACACTGAAGCTTTCTTT
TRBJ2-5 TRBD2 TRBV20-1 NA CSAPLSGSETQYF TGCAGTGCTCCCCTTAGCGGGAGTGAGACCCAGTACTTC
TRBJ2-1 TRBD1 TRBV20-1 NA CSASFGTGVNEQFF TGCAGTGCTAGTTTCGGGACAGGGGTCAATGAGCAGTTCTTC
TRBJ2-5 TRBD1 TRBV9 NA CASSVGEGAETQYF TGTGCCAGCAGCGTAGGAGAGGGGGCGGAGACCCAGTACTTC
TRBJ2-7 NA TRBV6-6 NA CASSKEGPKRNEQYF TGTGCCAGCAGTAAAGAGGGACCGAAGAGGAATGAGCAGTACTTC
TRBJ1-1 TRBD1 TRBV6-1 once CASRIGQGDTEAFF TGTGCCAGCCGAATCGGACAGGGAGACACTGAAGCTTTCTTT
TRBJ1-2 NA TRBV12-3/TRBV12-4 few CASRAEDGYTF TGTGCCAGCAGGGCCGAGGATGGCTACACCTTC
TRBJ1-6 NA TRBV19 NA CASSIPGDGRGSPLHF TGTGCCAGTAGTATCCCCGGGGACGGAAGAGGTTCACCCCTCCACTTT
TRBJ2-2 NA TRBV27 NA CASSATSGELFF TGTGCCAGCAGCGCGACTAGCGGGGAGCTGTTTTTT